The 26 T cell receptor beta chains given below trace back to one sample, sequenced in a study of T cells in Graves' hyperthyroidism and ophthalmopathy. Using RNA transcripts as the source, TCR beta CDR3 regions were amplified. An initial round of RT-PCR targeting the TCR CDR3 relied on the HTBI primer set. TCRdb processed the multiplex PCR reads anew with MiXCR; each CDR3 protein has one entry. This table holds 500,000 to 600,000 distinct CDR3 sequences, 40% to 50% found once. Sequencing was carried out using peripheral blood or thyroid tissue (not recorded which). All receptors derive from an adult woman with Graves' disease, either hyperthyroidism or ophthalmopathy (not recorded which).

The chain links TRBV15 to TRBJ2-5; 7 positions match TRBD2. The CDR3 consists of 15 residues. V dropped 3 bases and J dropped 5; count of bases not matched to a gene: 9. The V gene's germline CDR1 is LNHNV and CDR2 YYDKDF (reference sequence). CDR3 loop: CATSRAGQRGETQYF. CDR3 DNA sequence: TGTGCCACCAGCAGGGCTGGTCAGCGGGGCGAGACCCAGTACTTC.

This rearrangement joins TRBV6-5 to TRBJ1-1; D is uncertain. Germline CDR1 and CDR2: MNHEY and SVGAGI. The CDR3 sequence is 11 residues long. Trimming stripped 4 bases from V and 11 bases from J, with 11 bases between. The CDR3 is CASSSPEQAFF. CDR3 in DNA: TGTGCCAGCAGTTCCCCGGAACAGGCTTTCTTT.

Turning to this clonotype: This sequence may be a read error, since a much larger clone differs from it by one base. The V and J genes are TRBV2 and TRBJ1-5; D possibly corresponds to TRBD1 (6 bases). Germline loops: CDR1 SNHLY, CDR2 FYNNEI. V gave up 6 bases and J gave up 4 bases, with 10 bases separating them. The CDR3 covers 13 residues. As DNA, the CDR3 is TGTGCCAGCAGCCCCGGGACAAATCAGCCCCAGCATTTT. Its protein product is CASSPGTNQPQHF. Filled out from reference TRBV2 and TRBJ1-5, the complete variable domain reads EPEVTQTPSHQVTQMGQEVILRCVPISNHLYFYWYRQILGQKVEFLVSFYNNEISEKSEIFDDQFSVERPDGSNFTLKIRSTKLEDSAMYFCASSPGTNQPQHFGDGTRLSIL.

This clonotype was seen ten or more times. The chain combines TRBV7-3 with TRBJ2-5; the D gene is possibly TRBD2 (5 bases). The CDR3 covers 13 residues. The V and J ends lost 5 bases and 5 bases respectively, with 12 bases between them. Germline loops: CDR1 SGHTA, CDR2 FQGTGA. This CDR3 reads CASSPGSLETQYF. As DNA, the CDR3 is TGTGCCAGCAGCCCGGGATCTCTGGAGACCCAGTACTTC. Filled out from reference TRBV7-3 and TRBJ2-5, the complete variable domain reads GAGVSQTPSNKVTEKGKYVELRCDPISGHTALYWYRQSLGQGPEFLIYFQGTGAADDSGLPNDRFFAVRPEGSVSTLKIQRTERGDSAVYLCASSPGSLETQYFGPGTRLLVL.

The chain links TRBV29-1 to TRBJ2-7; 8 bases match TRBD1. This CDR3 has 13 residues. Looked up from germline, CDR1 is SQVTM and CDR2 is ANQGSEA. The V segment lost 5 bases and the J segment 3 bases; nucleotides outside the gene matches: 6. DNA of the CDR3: TGCAGCGTTTATGACAGGGGTCGCTACGAGCAGTACTTC. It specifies CSVYDRGRYEQYF.

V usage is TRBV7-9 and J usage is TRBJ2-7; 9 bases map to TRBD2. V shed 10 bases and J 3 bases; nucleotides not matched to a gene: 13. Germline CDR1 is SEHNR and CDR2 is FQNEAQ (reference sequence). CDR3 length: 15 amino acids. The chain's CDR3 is CAISLAGAMVYEQYF. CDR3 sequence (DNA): TGTGCCATCAGTTTAGCGGGAGCGATGGTCTACGAGCAGTACTTC.

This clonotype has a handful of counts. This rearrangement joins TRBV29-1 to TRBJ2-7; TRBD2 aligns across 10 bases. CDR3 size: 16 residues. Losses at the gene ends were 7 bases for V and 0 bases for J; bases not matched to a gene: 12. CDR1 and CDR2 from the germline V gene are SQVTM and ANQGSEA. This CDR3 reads CSAEGLSGRSSYEQYF. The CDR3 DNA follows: TGCAGCGCCGAGGGGCTTAGCGGGAGGAGCTCCTACGAGCAGTACTTC.

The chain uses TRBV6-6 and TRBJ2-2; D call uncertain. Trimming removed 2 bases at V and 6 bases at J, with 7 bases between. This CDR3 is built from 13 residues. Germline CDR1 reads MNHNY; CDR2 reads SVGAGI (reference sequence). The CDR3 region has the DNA TGTGCCAGCAGTTACAAGTCCGCCGGGGAGCTGTTTTTT. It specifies CASSYKSAGELFF.

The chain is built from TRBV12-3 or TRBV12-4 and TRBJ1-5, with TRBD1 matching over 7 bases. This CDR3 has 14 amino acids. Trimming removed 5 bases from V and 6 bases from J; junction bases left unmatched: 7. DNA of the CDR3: TGTGCCAGCAGTCCCACAGGGGATCCTCAGCCCCAGCATTTT. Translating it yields CASSPTGDPQPQHF.

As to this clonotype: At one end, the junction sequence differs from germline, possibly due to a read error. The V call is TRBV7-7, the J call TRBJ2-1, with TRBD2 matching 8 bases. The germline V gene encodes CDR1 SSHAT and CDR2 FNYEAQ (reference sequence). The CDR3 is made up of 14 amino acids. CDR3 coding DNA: TGTGCTAGCAGCTTAGGAGCGGGAGCCAATGAGCAGTTCTTC. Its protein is CASSLGAGANEQFF.

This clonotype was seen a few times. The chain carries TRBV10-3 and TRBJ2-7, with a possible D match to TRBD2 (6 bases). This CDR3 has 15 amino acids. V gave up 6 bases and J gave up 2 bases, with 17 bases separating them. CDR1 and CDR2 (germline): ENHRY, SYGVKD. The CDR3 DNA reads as TGTGCCATCAGCTCCTCGGGGACTCCTCCCTACGAGCAGTACTTC. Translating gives CAISSSGTPPYEQYF.

CDR3 coding DNA: TGTGCCAGCAGCTATTCAGGGTACAGGCTCTCTGGGGCCAACGTCCTGACTTTC. Encoded protein: CASSYSGYRLSGANVLTF. V usage is TRBV7-6 and J usage is TRBJ2-6, with a weak D call TRBD1 (5 bases). Germline V gene sequence: CDR1 SGHVS, CDR2 FNYEAQ. V lost 4 bases to trimming and J lost 0 bases, with 16 bases between them. The CDR3 covers 18 residues.

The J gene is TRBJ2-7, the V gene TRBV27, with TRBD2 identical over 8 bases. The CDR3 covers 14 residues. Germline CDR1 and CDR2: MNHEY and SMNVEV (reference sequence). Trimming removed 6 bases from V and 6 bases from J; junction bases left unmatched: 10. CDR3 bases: TGTGCCAGCAGCCCTTCGGGGGGGGGATTCGAGCAGTACTTC. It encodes CASSPSGGGFEQYF.

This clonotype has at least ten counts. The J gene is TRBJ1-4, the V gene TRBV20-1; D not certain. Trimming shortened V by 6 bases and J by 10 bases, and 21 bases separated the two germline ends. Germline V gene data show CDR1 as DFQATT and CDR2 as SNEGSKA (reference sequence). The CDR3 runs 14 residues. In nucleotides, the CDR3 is TGCAGTGCCCCACTGCACGGGCAGAGTAGAAAACTGTTTTTT. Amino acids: CSAPLHGQSRKLFF.

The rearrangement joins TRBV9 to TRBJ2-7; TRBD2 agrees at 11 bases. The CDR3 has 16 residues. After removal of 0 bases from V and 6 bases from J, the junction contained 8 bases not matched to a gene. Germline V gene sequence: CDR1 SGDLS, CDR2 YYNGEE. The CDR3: CASSVGNSGRGGEQYF. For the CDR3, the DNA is TGTGCCAGCAGCGTAGGGAATAGCGGGAGGGGAGGCGAGCAGTACTTC.

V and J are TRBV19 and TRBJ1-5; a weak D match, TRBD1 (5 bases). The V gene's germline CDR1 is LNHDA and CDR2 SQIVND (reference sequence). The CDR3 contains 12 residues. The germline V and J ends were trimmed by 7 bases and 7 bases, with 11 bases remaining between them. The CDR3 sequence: CASTERGQPQHF. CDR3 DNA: TGTGCCAGTACCGAGAGGGGACAGCCCCAGCATTTT.

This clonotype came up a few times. The CDR3 bases are TGTGCCAGCATCGGACGGACCTACGAGCAGTACTTC. Its protein product is CASIGRTYEQYF. The V and J genes are TRBV25-1 and TRBJ2-7, with D hard to call. Per the germline V gene, CDR1 is MGHDK and CDR2 is SYGVNS. The CDR3 extends over 12 amino acids. V was cut by 7 bases and J by 2 bases, with 9 bases left in between.

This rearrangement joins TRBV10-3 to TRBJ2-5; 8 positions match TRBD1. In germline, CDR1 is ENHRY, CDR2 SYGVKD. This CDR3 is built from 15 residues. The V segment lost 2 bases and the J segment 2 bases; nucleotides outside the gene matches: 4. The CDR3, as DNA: TGTGCCATCAGTGAGAGGACAGGGCGACAAGAGACCCAGTACTTC. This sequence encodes CAISERTGRQETQYF.

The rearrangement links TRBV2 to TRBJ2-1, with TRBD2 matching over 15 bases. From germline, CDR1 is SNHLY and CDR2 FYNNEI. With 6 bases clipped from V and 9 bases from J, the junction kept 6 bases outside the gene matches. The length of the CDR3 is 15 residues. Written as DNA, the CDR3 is TGTGCCAGCAGGGGGACTAGCGGGAGGACCGGTGAGCAGTTCTTC. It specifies CASRGTSGRTGEQFF.

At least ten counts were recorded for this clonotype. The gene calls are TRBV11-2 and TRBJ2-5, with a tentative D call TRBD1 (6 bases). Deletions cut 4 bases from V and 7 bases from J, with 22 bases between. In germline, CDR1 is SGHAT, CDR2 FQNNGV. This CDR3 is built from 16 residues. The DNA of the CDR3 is TGTGCCAGCAGCTCACGACAGGCCATAAGAGGAGTGACCCAGTACTTC. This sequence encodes CASSSRQAIRGVTQYF. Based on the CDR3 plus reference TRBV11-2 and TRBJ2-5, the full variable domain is EAGVAQSPRYKIIEKRQSVAFWCNPISGHATLYWYQQILGQGPKLLIQFQNNGVVDDSQLPKDRFSAERLKGVDSTLKIQPAKLEDSAVYLCASSSRQAIRGVTQYFGPGTRLLVL.

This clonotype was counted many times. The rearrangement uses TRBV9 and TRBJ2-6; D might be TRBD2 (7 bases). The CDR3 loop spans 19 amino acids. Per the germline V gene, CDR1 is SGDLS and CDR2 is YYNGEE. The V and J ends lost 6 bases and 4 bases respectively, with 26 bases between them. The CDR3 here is CASTAPDGGLSTGANVLTF. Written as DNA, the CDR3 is TGTGCCAGCACCGCCCCGGACGGGGGGCTCTCTACCGGGGCCAACGTCCTGACTTTC. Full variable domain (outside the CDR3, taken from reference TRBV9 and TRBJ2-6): DSGVTQTPKHLITATGQRVTLRCSPRSGDLSVYWYQQSLDQGLQFLIQYYNGEERAKGNILERFSAQQFPDLHSELNLSSLELGDSALYFCASTAPDGGLSTGANVLTFGAGSRLTVL.

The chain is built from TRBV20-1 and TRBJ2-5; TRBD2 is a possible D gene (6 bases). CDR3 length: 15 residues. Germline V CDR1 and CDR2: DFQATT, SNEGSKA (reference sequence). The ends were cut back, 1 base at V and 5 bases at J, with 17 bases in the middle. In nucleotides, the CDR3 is TGCAGTGCTAGAGCGCTACCCGGGGGTGCTGAGACCCAGTACTTC. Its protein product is CSARALPGGAETQYF.

The CDR3 region is CASSEVRGIQPQHF. The CDR3, as DNA: TGTGCCAGCAGTGAAGTCCGGGGGATTCAGCCCCAGCATTTT. This rearrangement joins TRBV6-1 to TRBJ1-5, with D perhaps matching TRBD1 (5 bases). In germline, CDR1 is MNHNS, CDR2 SASEGT. The CDR3 sequence is 14 residues long. Trimming removed 1 base at V and 6 bases at J, with 10 bases between.

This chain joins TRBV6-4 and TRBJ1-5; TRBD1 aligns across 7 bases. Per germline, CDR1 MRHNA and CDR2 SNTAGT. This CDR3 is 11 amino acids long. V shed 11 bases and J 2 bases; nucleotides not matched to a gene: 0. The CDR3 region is CAGTGNQPQHF. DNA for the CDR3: TGTGCCGGGACAGGCAATCAGCCCCAGCATTTT.

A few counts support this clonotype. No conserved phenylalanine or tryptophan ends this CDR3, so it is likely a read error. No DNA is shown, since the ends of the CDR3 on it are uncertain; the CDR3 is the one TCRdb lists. CDR3 residues: CASSLKQAY. The rearrangement uses TRBV7-8 and TRBJ1-4; the DNA was not used to check the table's D call, TRBD1. The CDR3 adds up to 9 amino acids, both ends counted. Germline values: CDR1 SGHVS, CDR2 FQNEAQ.

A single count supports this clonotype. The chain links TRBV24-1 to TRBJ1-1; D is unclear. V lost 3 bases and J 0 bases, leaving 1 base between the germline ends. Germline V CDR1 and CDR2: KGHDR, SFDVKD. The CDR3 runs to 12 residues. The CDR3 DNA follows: TGTGCCACCAGTGATATGAACACTGAAGCTTTCTTT. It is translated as CATSDMNTEAFF.